A single sample is the source of the 3 T cell receptor beta chains below, sequenced in a study of blood T cell repertoires in COVID-19. TCRdb keeps only in-frame clones here, not all; method: immunoSEQ multiplex PCR. The sample carries some 190,000 clones, 75% to 90% recorded once. The sample was peripheral blood. The receptors derive from a man aged 30 to 45 with acute or convalescent COVID-19.

This rearrangement joins TRBV11-2 to TRBJ2-1, with a weak D call TRBD2 (5 bases). Trimming cost V 5 bases and J 4 bases, with 9 bases left between them. This CDR3 comprises 13 residues. Germline lookup yields CDR1 SGHAT and CDR2 FQNNGV. The CDR3 protein is CASSPGNYNEQFF. The CDR3 DNA follows: TGTGCCAGCAGCCCCGGGAATTACAATGAGCAGTTCTTC.

The rearrangement uses TRBV18 and TRBJ1-6; 8 bases align to TRBD1. The length of the CDR3 is 19 residues. V was clipped by 3 bases and J by 7 bases; unmatched bases: 17. Germline V gives CDR1 KGHSH, CDR2 LQKENI. The CDR3 spells CASSPLRSGGTGTNSPLHF. In nucleotides, the CDR3 is TGTGCCAGCTCACCTCTACGTAGTGGGGGGACAGGAACAAATTCACCCCTCCACTTT.

This chain uses TRBV4-1 with TRBJ2-5, with TRBD1 matching over 8 bases. The germline gives CDR1 MGHRA, CDR2 YSYEKL. Germline trimming cut 0 bases from V and 5 bases from J; bases unmatched to any gene: 5. The CDR3 consists of 15 residues. As DNA, the CDR3 is TGCGCCAGCAGCCAAGATCTGACAGGGGAGGAGACCCAGTACTTC. Protein sequence: CASSQDLTGEETQYF.